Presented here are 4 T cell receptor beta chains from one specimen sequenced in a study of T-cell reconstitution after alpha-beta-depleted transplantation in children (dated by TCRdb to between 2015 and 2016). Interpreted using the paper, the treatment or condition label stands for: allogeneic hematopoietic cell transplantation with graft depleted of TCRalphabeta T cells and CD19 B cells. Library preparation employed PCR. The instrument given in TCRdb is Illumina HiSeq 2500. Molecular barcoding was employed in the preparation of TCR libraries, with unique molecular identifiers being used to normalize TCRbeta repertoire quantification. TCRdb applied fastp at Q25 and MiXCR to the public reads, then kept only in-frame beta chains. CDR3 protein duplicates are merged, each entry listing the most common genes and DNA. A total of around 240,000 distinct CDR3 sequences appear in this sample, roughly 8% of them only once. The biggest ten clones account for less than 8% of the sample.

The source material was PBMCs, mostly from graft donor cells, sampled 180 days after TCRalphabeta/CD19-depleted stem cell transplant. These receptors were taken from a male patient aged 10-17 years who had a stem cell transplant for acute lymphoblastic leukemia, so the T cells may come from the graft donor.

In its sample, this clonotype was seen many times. CDR3 nucleotide sequence: TGTGCCACTTCACTAGCGGGAGGAAATCGAGGTGACGAGCAGTACTTC. Amino acid sequence: CATSLAGGNRGDEQYF. The V gene is TRBV27, the J gene TRBJ2-7; 12 bases map to TRBD2. V was pared by 10 bases and J by 5 bases, with 15 bases of the junction left unmatched. Germline V gives CDR1 MNHEY, CDR2 SMNVEV (reference sequence). This CDR3 has 16 residues.

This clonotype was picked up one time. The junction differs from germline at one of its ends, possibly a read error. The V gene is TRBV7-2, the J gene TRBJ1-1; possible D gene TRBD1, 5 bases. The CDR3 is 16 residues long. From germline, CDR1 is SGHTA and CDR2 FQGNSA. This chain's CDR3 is CASSHPAGEGNTEGFF. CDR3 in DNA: TGTGCCAGCAGCCATCCTGCGGGGGAGGGGAACACTGAAGGTTTCTTT. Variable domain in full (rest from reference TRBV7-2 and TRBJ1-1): GAGVSQSPSNKVTEKGKDVELRCDPISGHTALYWYRQSLGQGLEFLIYFQGNSAPDKSGLPSDRFSAERTGGSVSTLTIQRTQQEDSAVYLCASSHPAGEGNTEGFFGQGTRLTVV.

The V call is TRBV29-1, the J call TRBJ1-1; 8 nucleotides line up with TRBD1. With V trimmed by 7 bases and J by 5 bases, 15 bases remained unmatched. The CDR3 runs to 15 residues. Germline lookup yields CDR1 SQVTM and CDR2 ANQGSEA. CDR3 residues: CSAGVKDRARTEAFF. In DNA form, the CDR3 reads TGCAGCGCTGGAGTAAAGGACAGGGCCCGTACTGAAGCTTTCTTT.

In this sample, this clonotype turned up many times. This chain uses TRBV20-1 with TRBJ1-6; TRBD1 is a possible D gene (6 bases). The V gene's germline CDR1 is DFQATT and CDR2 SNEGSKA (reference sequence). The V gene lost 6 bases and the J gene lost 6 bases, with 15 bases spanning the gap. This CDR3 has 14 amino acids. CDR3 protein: CSAPGQFGNSPLHF. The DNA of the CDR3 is TGCAGTGCCCCTGGACAGTTCGGTAATTCACCCCTCCACTTT.